The 31 T cell receptor beta chains below were found in one sample sequenced in a study of response to subunit inactivated influenza vaccine. One entry per CDR3 protein, called by TCRdb with MiXCR from the RT-PCR reads. The sample lists about 540,000 distinct CDR3 sequences; under 30% were seen once. This sample was shared with a second study, whose subject was T cells expressing NK-cell markers. In that study: 5'RACE template switching built TCR beta cDNA with unique molecular identifiers.

The starting material was CD4+ T cells sorted from PBMCs, obtained 12 days after vaccination. These receptors were taken from a man aged 45-65 years who received an inactivated influenza vaccine.

The rearrangement links TRBV14 to TRBJ2-3; D is undetermined. The CDR3 is 16 amino acids. V gave up 0 bases and J gave up 0 bases, with 10 bases separating them. CDR1 and CDR2 from the germline V gene are SGHDN and FVKESK. CDR3 DNA: TGTGCCAGCAGCCAAGACCGCCTAATTAGCACAGATACGCAGTATTTT. Translating gives CASSQDRLISTDTQYF.

This clonotype was detected many times. The chain uses TRBV7-2 and TRBJ2-4; D may be TRBD2 (5 bases). V was clipped by 3 bases and J by 3 bases, with 9 bases between them. This CDR3 region has 14 residues. Looked up from germline, CDR1 is SGHTA and CDR2 is FQGNSA. CDR3 region: CASSFTSGKNIQYF. In nucleotides, the CDR3 is TGTGCCAGCAGCTTCACTAGTGGCAAAAACATTCAGTACTTC.

The chain employs TRBV27 and TRBJ2-1, with TRBD1 as a possible D gene (8 bases). The V and J ends lost 8 bases and 3 bases respectively, with 35 bases between them. This CDR3 has 21 amino acids. Germline values: CDR1 MNHEY, CDR2 SMNVEV (reference sequence). CDR3 sequence reads: CASGEGGQGDLFAFRYNEQFF. The CDR3 nucleotides are TGTGCCAGCGGGGAGGGAGGACAGGGAGATTTGTTCGCCTTTCGCTACAATGAGCAGTTCTTC.

This clonotype was seen ten or more times. This rearrangement joins TRBV18 to TRBJ2-7, with D hard to call. Trimming shortened V by 5 bases and J by 2 bases, and 13 bases separated the two germline ends. CDR1 KGHSH and CDR2 LQKENI come from the germline V gene. This CDR3 has 14 amino acids. CDR3 DNA: TGTGCCAGCTCATCGGGCCTATACCCCTACGAGCAGTACTTC. Translating it yields CASSSGLYPYEQYF.

This clonotype was seen only a few times. The chain couples TRBV7-2 to TRBJ2-2; D is perhaps TRBD1 (5 bases). The CDR3 is made up of 15 amino acids. Between the trimmed V and J ends, which lost 5 bases and 4 bases, there was a span of 14 bases. The germline V gene has CDR1 SGHTA and CDR2 FQGNSA. CDR3 region: CASSDLVGATGELFF. The CDR3 nucleotides are TGTGCCAGCAGCGACCTCGTTGGGGCCACCGGGGAGCTGTTTTTT.

This clonotype was observed many times. J is TRBJ2-7 and V is TRBV12-3 or TRBV12-4; a possible D gene is TRBD2 (6 bases). The V gene lost 3 bases and the J gene lost 4 bases, with 10 bases spanning the gap. This CDR3 is built from 13 residues. The CDR3, as DNA: TGTGCCAGCAGTTTCCGGGAGCGGTACGAGCAGTACTTC. Protein product: CASSFRERYEQYF.

V usage is TRBV5-1 and J usage is TRBJ2-7, with 8 bases matching TRBD1. J lost 6 bases, V lost 2 bases, and 7 bases had no gene match. CDR1 is SGHRS and CDR2 is YFSETQ in the germline V gene. The CDR3 covers 14 residues. CDR3 in amino acids: CASSFDGQGGEQYF. In nucleotides, the CDR3 is TGCGCCAGCAGCTTTGACGGACAGGGCGGCGAGCAGTACTTC.

This clonotype showed up just a few times. The chain is built from TRBV20-1 and TRBJ1-5; D not resolved. This CDR3 has 13 amino acids. Deletions cut 0 bases from V and 7 bases from J, with 10 bases between. Germline V CDR1 and CDR2: DFQATT, SNEGSKA (reference sequence). CDR3 sequence reads: CSAREGSYQPQHF. The CDR3 DNA sequence: TGCAGTGCTAGAGAGGGAAGCTACCAGCCCCAGCATTTT.

A note on this clonotype: Its ends do not fully match the called genes, so a read error is possible. The chain carries TRBV6-5 and TRBJ2-7, with 11 bases identical to TRBD2. The CDR3 is 16 amino acids. The germline CDR1 and CDR2 sequences are MNHEY and SVGAGI. In DNA form, the CDR3 reads TGTGCCAGCAGTGACTCCGGGACTAGCGGCTCCTACGAGCAGTACTTC. Protein: CASSDSGTSGSYEQYF.

V gene TRBV12-3 or TRBV12-4 combines with J gene TRBJ1-2, with 7 bases fitting TRBD1. Trimming at V came to 4 bases and at J to 4 bases, leaving 6 bases not matched to a gene. This CDR3 has 14 residues. The CDR3 is CASSWGTDFYGYTF. CDR3 sequence (DNA): TGTGCCAGCAGTTGGGGGACAGACTTCTATGGCTACACCTTC.

V usage is TRBV20-1 and J usage is TRBJ2-7, with D possibly being TRBD1 (5 bases). Germline V gives CDR1 DFQATT, CDR2 SNEGSKA (reference sequence). V was trimmed by 5 bases and J by 6 bases, leaving 17 bases between them. The CDR3 covers 13 residues. The CDR3 loop reads CSAPQGSTGEQYF. The CDR3 region has the DNA TGCAGTGCTCCTCAGGGCTCGACCGGCGAGCAGTACTTC.

This clonotype was recorded many times. The chain couples TRBV28 to TRBJ1-2; 7 bases line up with TRBD1. Unmatched junction bases numbered 6, after V lost 10 bases and J lost 4 bases. The CDR3 consists of 12 residues. The germline V gene has CDR1 MDHEN and CDR2 SYDVKM. DNA for the CDR3: TGTGCCACCCGGGGACAGAGCTATGGCTACACCTTC. This sequence encodes CATRGQSYGYTF.

This chain links TRBV5-1 with TRBJ2-7; D gene uncertain. Germline V gene sequence: CDR1 SGHRS, CDR2 YFSETQ. The CDR3 length is 14 residues. V was clipped by 4 bases and J by 2 bases, with 13 bases between them. CDR3 DNA sequence: TGCGCCAGCAGCGTCAAGGGCAGCGCCTACGAGCAGTACTTC. Its protein product is CASSVKGSAYEQYF. Based on the CDR3 plus reference TRBV5-1 and TRBJ2-7, the full variable domain is KAGVTQTPRYLIKTRGQQVTLSCSPISGHRSVSWYQQTPGQGLQFLFEYFSETQRNKGNFPGRFSGRQFSNSRSEMNVSTLELGDSALYLCASSVKGSAYEQYFGPGTRLTVT.

This clonotype showed up just a few times. The chain joins TRBV4-3 to TRBJ1-2; TRBD1 agrees at 8 bases. The germline CDR1 and CDR2 sequences are LGHNA and YSLEER. Germline trimming cut 0 bases from V and 5 bases from J; bases unmatched to any gene: 11. This CDR3 has 17 amino acids. This CDR3 is CASSQDPTGAGGYGYTF. The DNA for the CDR3 is TGCGCCAGCAGCCAAGATCCGACAGGGGCGGGAGGGTATGGCTACACCTTC.

This chain uses TRBV5-5 with TRBJ2-5, with TRBD1 as a possible D gene (6 bases). The germline gives CDR1 SGHKS, CDR2 YYEKEE (reference sequence). Trimming stripped 4 bases from V and 3 bases from J, with 10 bases between. The CDR3 contains 13 residues. The CDR3 sequence: CASSPGHKETQYF. CDR3 nucleotide sequence: TGTGCCAGCAGCCCGGGACATAAAGAGACCCAGTACTTC.

With regard to this clonotype: A read error may produce the germline difference seen at one junction end. The chain joins TRBV12-3 or TRBV12-4 to TRBJ1-5, with a weak D call TRBD1 (6 bases). The CDR3 totals 14 residues. CDR3 nucleotides: TGTGACAGCAGTGCTGTCTTGGAGGGGGAGCCCCAGCATTTT. Translating it yields CDSSAVLEGEPQHF.

This rearrangement joins TRBV20-1 to TRBJ2-3; D gene uncertain. Germline V CDR1 and CDR2: DFQATT, SNEGSKA (reference sequence). The CDR3 spans 11 residues. The V end lost 6 bases, the J end lost 6 bases, and 10 bases lay between the germline ends. The CDR3 sequence: CSADVIDTQYF. CDR3 nucleotides: TGCAGTGCGGACGTAATCGATACGCAGTATTTT.

This rearrangement joins TRBV6-2 or TRBV6-3 to TRBJ2-2, with TRBD2 matching over 11 bases. Germline CDR1 and CDR2: MNHEY and SVGEGT. The CDR3 consists of 14 residues. V shed 6 bases and J 7 bases; nucleotides not matched to a gene: 4. The CDR3 DNA sequence: TGTGCCAGCAGAGCTAGCGGGGGGATCGGGGAGCTGTTTTTT. Translating it yields CASRASGGIGELFF.

This chain joins TRBV28 and TRBJ1-1, with 8 positions matching TRBD1. The V gene end was trimmed by 4 bases and the J gene end by 1 base; junction bases not matched to a gene: 5. From germline, CDR1 is MDHEN and CDR2 SYDVKM. This CDR3 region has 15 residues. The CDR3 DNA is TGTGCCAGCAGTTCCCATGGGACAGGGAACACTGAAGCTTTCTTT. Translated: CASSSHGTGNTEAFF.

V gene TRBV20-1 combines with J gene TRBJ2-5; the D gene is possibly TRBD2 (6 bases). CDR3 size: 19 residues. Trimming removed 5 bases from V and 3 bases from J, with 31 bases in between. The germline CDR1 and CDR2 sequences are DFQATT and SNEGSKA (reference sequence). The CDR3 loop reads CSAGTGPRSSGHLKETQYF. The CDR3 DNA reads as TGCAGTGCTGGTACAGGTCCAAGAAGCAGCGGGCACCTTAAAGAGACCCAGTACTTC.

There are many counts of this clonotype. The V gene is TRBV7-2, the J gene TRBJ1-1; TRBD1 might be the D (6 bases). Germline CDR1 is SGHTA and CDR2 is FQGNSA. V shed 5 bases and J shed 9 bases, with 16 bases lying between them. CDR3 size: 13 residues. CDR3 protein: CASSIGTSKKAFF. CDR3 nucleotides: TGTGCCAGCAGCATCGGGACAAGTAAAAAAGCTTTCTTT.

The chain is built from TRBV28 and TRBJ2-7; perhaps D is TRBD1 or TRBD2 (5 bases each). This CDR3 comprises 14 residues. The germline gives CDR1 MDHEN, CDR2 SYDVKM. Trimming pared 6 bases from V and 0 bases from J, leaving 12 bases between. CDR3 sequence reads: CASRSGTISYEQYF. The CDR3 DNA sequence: TGTGCCAGCAGGTCCGGGACGATCTCCTACGAGCAGTACTTC.

This clonotype has a handful of counts. This chain connects TRBV5-1 to TRBJ1-6, with D tentatively TRBD1 (5 bases). The germline V gene encodes CDR1 SGHRS and CDR2 YFSETQ. This CDR3 has 16 amino acids. V was shortened by 4 bases and J by 7 bases, with 18 bases between the two germline ends. The CDR3 sequence: CASSRLRGGRNSPLHF. CDR3 DNA sequence: TGCGCCAGCAGCCGGCTTAGGGGAGGGCGGAATTCACCCCTCCACTTT.

V is TRBV28 and J is TRBJ2-2; D might be TRBD2 (5 bases). The CDR3 is made up of 13 amino acids. Trimming took off 8 bases at V and 5 bases at J, with 12 bases between the two ends. Germline values: CDR1 MDHEN, CDR2 SYDVKM. The CDR3 protein is CASCEGRTGELFF. The CDR3 DNA is TGTGCCAGCTGCGAGGGTCGTACCGGGGAGCTGTTTTTT.

The CDR3 DNA follows: TGTGCCAGCAGCTTGGTAGCGGGAGTAGACACCGGGGAGCTGTTTTTT. Encoded protein: CASSLVAGVDTGELFF. The gene calls are TRBV5-4 and TRBJ2-2; 9 nucleotides line up with TRBD2. Per germline, CDR1 SGHNT and CDR2 YYREEE (reference sequence). The CDR3 contains 16 residues. The V segment lost 0 bases and the J segment 3 bases; nucleotides outside the gene matches: 3. The whole variable domain, filled in from reference TRBV5-4 and TRBJ2-2, reads ETGVTQSPTHLIKTRGQQVTLRCSSQSGHNTVSWYQQALGQGPQFIFQYYREEENGRGNFPPRFSGLQFPNYSSELNVNALELDDSALYLCASSLVAGVDTGELFFGEGSRLTVL.

There are a few counts of this clonotype. J is TRBJ2-3 and V is TRBV7-6; no definite D call. V lost 1 base to trimming and J lost 1 base, with 9 bases between them. The CDR3 covers 15 residues. Germline-derived CDR1 and CDR2 are SGHVS and FNYEAQ. CDR3 in amino acids: CASSLVVGRTDTQYF. CDR3 nucleotides: TGTGCCAGCAGCTTAGTAGTGGGTCGCACAGATACGCAGTATTTT.

This clonotype was seen only a few times. The gene calls are TRBV3-1 and TRBJ2-1; D gene ambiguous. Germline V lookup: CDR1 LGHDT, CDR2 YNNKEL (reference sequence). The V gene lost 4 bases and the J gene lost 9 bases, with 13 bases spanning the gap. The CDR3 extends over 13 amino acids. The CDR3 sequence: CASSRLDLPEQFF. The DNA for the CDR3 is TGTGCCAGCAGCCGCTTGGACCTCCCTGAGCAGTTCTTC.

The chain joins TRBV6-1 to TRBJ2-1; 7 nucleotides agree with TRBD1. The CDR3 is 13 residues long. Trimming removed 7 bases from V and 8 bases from J; junction bases left unmatched: 8. Germline V CDR1 and CDR2: MNHNS, SASEGT. DNA of the CDR3: TGTGCCAGCAAACCGACAGGGCTTCATGAGCAGTTCTTC. Its protein product is CASKPTGLHEQFF.

V gene TRBV19 combines with J gene TRBJ2-4; D perhaps matches TRBD2 (6 bases). The CDR3 runs to 20 residues. The V end lost 3 bases, the J end lost 0 bases, and 24 bases lay between the germline ends. Germline lookup yields CDR1 LNHDA and CDR2 SQIVND (reference sequence). The CDR3 protein is CASSILGGANLNLAKNIQYF. Written as DNA, the CDR3 is TGTGCCAGTAGTATTCTCGGCGGGGCCAATCTGAATCTAGCCAAAAACATTCAGTACTTC.

The chain couples TRBV4-3 to TRBJ2-1, with a possible D match to TRBD2 (6 bases). This CDR3 spans 15 amino acids. The V gene's germline CDR1 is LGHNA and CDR2 YSLEER. Trimming left V 0 bases short and J 8 bases short, with 14 bases between. The CDR3 sequence is CASSQDGGWGYEQFF. CDR3 DNA: TGCGCCAGCAGCCAAGATGGGGGGTGGGGCTATGAGCAGTTCTTC.

The chain joins TRBV9 to TRBJ2-3, with D perhaps matching TRBD2 (6 bases). The CDR3 extends over 16 amino acids. Per germline, CDR1 SGDLS and CDR2 YYNGEE. V gave up 5 bases and J gave up 0 bases, with 16 bases separating them. The CDR3 sequence is CASSWVGGVSTDTQYF. Here the CDR3 DNA reads TGTGCCAGCAGTTGGGTCGGCGGGGTTAGCACAGATACGCAGTATTTT.